The 16 T cell receptor beta chains given below trace back to one sample, sequenced in a study of T cells in localized non-small cell lung cancer. Libraries were prepared by immunoSEQ multiplex PCR; TCRdb keeps only in-frame clonotypes and omits some of them. The table has 50,000 to 75,000 clones, approximately 90% seen once; the top ten hold around 20%. Here the sequenced sample was peripheral blood, taken before any cancer treatment. These TCRs come from a man aged 35 to 69 with stage I lung adenocarcinoma.

This clone was counted a single time. The rearrangement links TRBV7-2 to TRBJ2-1; TRBD2 might be the D (6 bases). The CDR3 spans 16 residues. Trimming cost V 5 bases and J 2 bases, with 16 bases left between them. In germline, CDR1 is SGHTA, CDR2 FQGNSA. The CDR3 here is CASSPLASLTYNEQFF. The CDR3 region has the DNA TGTGCCAGCAGCCCTCTAGCGTCGCTCACCTACAATGAGCAGTTCTTC.

The chain joins TRBV10-3 to TRBJ1-2, with D possibly matching TRBD1 (5 bases). The CDR3 sequence is 15 residues long. Trimming cost V 0 bases and J 2 bases, with 10 bases left between them. The germline V gene encodes CDR1 ENHRY and CDR2 SYGVKD. This CDR3 reads CAISESVRANYGYTF. Here the CDR3 DNA reads TGTGCCATCAGTGAGTCTGTCAGGGCAAACTATGGCTACACCTTC.

This chain joins TRBV27 and TRBJ1-1; D unresolved. The CDR3 is made up of 13 amino acids. The germline gives CDR1 MNHEY, CDR2 SMNVEV (reference sequence). The V end lost 3 bases, the J end lost 0 bases, and 5 bases lay between the germline ends. Written as DNA, the CDR3 is TGTGCCAGCAGTTTTCTTATGAACACTGAAGCTTTCTTT. Residues: CASSFLMNTEAFF.

V usage is TRBV6-5 and J usage is TRBJ2-7, with 7 bases that match TRBD2. CDR1 and CDR2 from the germline V gene are MNHEY and SVGAGI. The junction had 4 bases not matched to a gene; V was cut back by 0 bases and J by 2 bases. The CDR3 has 15 amino acids. The CDR3 reads CASSYSPSGTYEQYF. The CDR3 nucleotides read TGTGCCAGCAGTTACTCCCCTAGCGGAACCTACGAGCAGTACTTC.

The genes are TRBV11-3 and TRBJ2-3; 10 nucleotides match TRBD2. Germline V gene data show CDR1 as SGHNT and CDR2 as YENEEA. V shed 1 base, J shed 6 bases, and the junction held 10 bases outside the gene matches. CDR3 length equals 17 residues. DNA for the CDR3: TGTGCCAGCAGCTTAGGGACTAGCGGCCTCGCCGGGGATACGCAGTATTTT. Residues: CASSLGTSGLAGDTQYF.

The chain has TRBV4-3 and TRBJ2-3; D unresolved. Trimming cost V 0 bases and J 7 bases, with 11 bases left between them. Germline V lookup: CDR1 LGHNA, CDR2 YSLEER. The CDR3 covers 14 residues. This CDR3 is CASSQDARRNTQYF. The CDR3 region has the DNA TGCGCCAGCAGCCAAGATGCCCGCCGAAATACGCAGTATTTT.

The CDR3 DNA reads TGTGCCAGCAGTGCTGACCAGCGGGGCGAGCAGTACTTC. It translates to CASSADQRGEQYF. This chain uses TRBV6-6 with TRBJ2-7, with 7 bases fitting TRBD2. V dropped 5 bases and J dropped 6; count of bases not matched to a gene: 7. CDR3 length: 13 residues. Germline assignment: CDR1 MNHNY and CDR2 SVGAGI (reference sequence).

The rearrangement joins TRBV11-2 to TRBJ2-7, with unresolved D. This CDR3 has 11 amino acids. Germline CDR1 and CDR2: SGHAT and FQNNGV. V was shortened by 5 bases and J by 3 bases, with 5 bases between the two germline ends. The CDR3 coding sequence is TGTGCCAGCAGCACAAGCTACGAGCAGTACTTC. Protein: CASSTSYEQYF.

V usage is TRBV11-3 and J usage is TRBJ2-3, with 7 nucleotides matching TRBD1. V lost 1 base, J lost 1 base, and 2 bases stayed unmatched. The CDR3 consists of 15 residues. Looked up from germline, CDR1 is SGHNT and CDR2 is YENEEA. CDR3 sequence (DNA): TGTGCCAGCAGCTTAGTAGGACAGGGCACAGATACGCAGTATTTT. Protein: CASSLVGQGTDTQYF.

CDR3 loop: CASSLSPGQGGDTQYF. The CDR3 DNA reads TGTGCCAGCAGCTTAAGCCCGGGACAGGGTGGAGATACGCAGTATTTT. The gene calls are TRBV7-9 and TRBJ2-3; 9 bases are shared with TRBD1. The germline V gene encodes CDR1 SEHNR and CDR2 FQNEAQ (reference sequence). CDR3 length equals 16 residues. The trim removed 2 bases at V and 5 bases at J, leaving 8 bases unmatched.

The V call is TRBV28, the J call TRBJ2-4; TRBD2 is a possible D gene (5 bases). Trimming pared 3 bases from V and 0 bases from J, leaving 12 bases between. Germline CDR1 is MDHEN and CDR2 is SYDVKM. CDR3 size: 16 residues. The CDR3 loop is CASSLSQRVAKNIQYF. The CDR3 DNA reads TGTGCCAGCAGTTTGAGCCAGAGGGTAGCCAAAAACATTCAGTACTTC.

The chain recombines TRBV29-1 with TRBJ2-3, with D possibly being TRBD1 or TRBD2 (6 bases each). CDR1 and CDR2 from the germline V gene are SQVTM and ANQGSEA. The CDR3 runs to 14 residues. V lost 4 bases to trimming and J lost 0 bases, with 11 bases between them. The CDR3 DNA reads as TGCAGCGTTGGAGGGGGAGGAAGCACAGATACGCAGTATTTT. As protein: CSVGGGGSTDTQYF.

The chain combines TRBV28 with TRBJ1-2, with TRBD1 identical over 8 bases. The CDR3 totals 14 residues. From germline, CDR1 is MDHEN and CDR2 SYDVKM. V shed 3 bases and J 7 bases; nucleotides not matched to a gene: 7. The CDR3 DNA follows: TGTGCCAGCAGTTTCGGACAGGGTTCCGCTGGCTACACCTTC. Protein sequence: CASSFGQGSAGYTF.

This chain uses TRBV28 with TRBJ2-1; 11 positions agree with TRBD2. The junction had 9 bases not matched to a gene; V was cut back by 5 bases and J by 3 bases. From germline, CDR1 is MDHEN and CDR2 SYDVKM. The CDR3 length is 17 residues. CDR3 residues: CASSLPTSGGDYNEQFF. Here the CDR3 DNA reads TGTGCCAGCAGTCTACCTACTAGCGGGGGTGACTACAATGAGCAGTTCTTC.

The CDR3 coding sequence is TGCGCCAGCAGCCCTCGGGGACAGGTGGACGAGCAGTACTTC. This sequence encodes CASSPRGQVDEQYF. J is TRBJ2-7 and V is TRBV4-1; 8 bases map to TRBD1. The V gene's germline CDR1 is MGHRA and CDR2 YSYEKL. V lost 4 bases and J lost 5; bases outside the gene matches: 7. CDR3 size: 14 residues.

The chain links TRBV4-1 to TRBJ1-2; TRBD1 aligns across 7 bases. The CDR3 runs 15 residues. The V segment lost 5 bases and the J segment 8 bases; nucleotides outside the gene matches: 14. CDR1 and CDR2 from the germline V gene are MGHRA and YSYEKL. The CDR3 region has the DNA TGCGCCAGCAGCACCGTCACACGGACAGGTGGCGGCTACACCTTC. Amino acids: CASSTVTRTGGGYTF.